The text below deals with one T cell receptor (beta chain). The sample comes from a study of PD-L1 blockade in urothelial cancer. Study-wide background: The year 2014 saw patients start atezolizumab, 1,200 mg intravenously every 3 weeks. Peripheral blood specimens exhibited a median yield of about 140,000 T cells. It was at 3 weeks (second dose) and 6 weeks after treatment start that blood was analyzed.

The time point is: pretreatment peripheral blood. For each patient, 1 to 8 samples were obtained, pretreatment and on-treatment. The data were produced by immunoSEQ multiplex PCR, yet TCRdb's version contains in-frame clones alone and is incomplete. The table records roughly 67,000 clones, around 88% of them present only once. The TCR originated in a man in his 60s with urothelial cancer. Sequenced here: PBMCs, sampled around atezolizumab (anti-PD-L1) treatment.

CDR3 sequence reads: CASSFGTSGGPTDTQYF. CDR3 in DNA: TGCGCCAGCAGCTTCGGGACTAGCGGGGGGCCCACAGATACGCAGTATTTT. The rearrangement uses TRBV5-1 and TRBJ2-3; 15 bases fit TRBD2. With 2 bases clipped from V and 2 bases from J, the junction kept 3 bases outside the gene matches. Germline CDR1 is SGHRS and CDR2 is YFSETQ. The length of the CDR3 is 17 residues.